Listed below are T cell receptor beta chains from one sample, sequenced in a study of blood T cells in healthy people across ages. One entry per CDR3 protein, called by TCRdb with MiXCR from the 5' RACE reads. The data hold 1,300,000 or so distinct CDR3 sequences, with approximately 60% observed a single time. Sequenced material: blood. The receptor set was obtained from a man aged 18 to 30 in good health. The CDR3 runs from the conserved cysteine through the conserved F or W. The D gene is left open where the match is weak. Size values are once, few and many counts, or a class for expanded clones, and some rows have none.

V gene	J gene	CDR3 length	D gene	clone size	CDR3 protein	CDR3 DNA
TRBV20-1	TRBJ2-7	14	NA	NA	CSARVAGLLSGQYF	TGCAGTGCTAGAGTGGCGGGACTCCTAAGCGGGCAGTACTTC
TRBV30	TRBJ2-1	12	NA	NA	CAWKRSREEQFF	TGTGCCTGGAAGCGGTCCCGGGAGGAGCAGTTCTTC
TRBV6-6	TRBJ1-5	17	TRBD1	once	CASSYSSTRQGGQPQHF	TGTGCCAGCAGTTACTCCTCTACCCGACAGGGAGGGCAGCCCCAGCATTTT
TRBV6-2/TRBV6-3	TRBJ2-5	13	NA	NA	CASSRTWGETQYF	TGTGCCAGCAGTCGAACATGGGGGGAGACCCAGTACTTC
TRBV11-2	TRBJ1-6	15	TRBD1	NA	CASSLADREDSPLHF	TGTGCCAGCAGCTTAGCCGACAGGGAGGATTCACCCCTCCACTTT
TRBV4-1	TRBJ2-7	15	NA	NA	CASSQEAGTLYEQYF	TGCGCCAGCAGCCAAGAAGCAGGAACGCTATACGAGCAGTACTTC
TRBV27	TRBJ2-7	17	NA	NA	CASSFLTAPRSSYEQYF	TGTGCCAGCAGTTTCCTGACAGCTCCCAGGAGCTCCTACGAGCAGTACTTC
TRBV3-1	TRBJ2-7	17	TRBD2	NA	CVSSHGVGLAGDYEQYF	TGTGTCAGCAGCCATGGGGTAGGGCTAGCGGGGGACTACGAGCAGTACTTC
TRBV29-1	TRBJ2-7	14	TRBD1	NA	CSVEQGTRPYEQYF	TGCAGCGTGGAACAGGGGACAAGGCCATACGAGCAGTACTTC
TRBV6-2/TRBV6-3	TRBJ2-7	16	NA	NA	CAGSYSLAWGPHEQYF	TGTGCCGGCAGTTACTCCCTGGCCTGGGGCCCCCACGAGCAGTACTTC
TRBV10-3	TRBJ2-7	11	TRBD1	few	CAIGTGDEQYF	TGTGCCATCGGGACAGGGGACGAGCAGTACTTC
TRBV4-2	TRBJ2-1	17	NA	NA	CASSQVLWGELYNEQFF	TGTGCCAGCAGCCAAGTATTGTGGGGAGAGCTCTACAATGAGCAGTTCTTC
TRBV27	TRBJ2-7	13	NA	NA	CASSFGSEDEQYF	TGTGCCAGCAGTTTTGGTTCTGAGGACGAGCAGTACTTC
TRBV12-3/TRBV12-4	TRBJ2-5	15	TRBD1	NA	CASSFSTGGSETQYF	TGTGCCAGCAGTTTCTCGACAGGGGGCTCGGAGACCCAGTACTTC
TRBV11-2	TRBJ1-3	13	NA	NA	CASSPGGSNTIYF	TGTGCCAGCAGCCCCGGGGGCTCAAACACCATATATTTT
TRBV28	TRBJ1-4	13	TRBD1	NA	CASSLGQDEKLFF	TGTGCCAGCAGTCTTGGACAGGACGAAAAACTGTTTTTT
TRBV29-1	TRBJ1-2	13	NA	few	CSVVVLGDYGYTF	TGCAGCGTTGTAGTACTCGGGGATTATGGCTACACCTTC
TRBV27	TRBJ2-7	14	NA	NA	CASTMGPGSYEQYF	TGTGCCAGCACCATGGGTCCAGGCTCCTACGAGCAGTACTTC
TRBV12-3/TRBV12-4	TRBJ2-7	13	NA	NA	CASSWDGYYEQYF	TGTGCCAGCAGTTGGGACGGATACTACGAGCAGTACTTC
TRBV12-3/TRBV12-4	TRBJ2-7	14	NA	NA	CASSLASTTYEQYF	TGTGCCAGCAGCCTAGCGTCCACCACCTACGAGCAGTACTTC
TRBV5-1	TRBJ2-6	16	NA	many	CASSLAKGAGANVLTF	TGCGCCAGCAGCTTGGCCAAGGGGGCTGGGGCCAACGTCCTGACTTTC
TRBV6-1	TRBJ2-7	16	NA	few	CASSEAVGGGAYEQYF	TGTGCCAGCAGTGAAGCAGTGGGAGGGGGGGCCTACGAGCAGTACTTC
TRBV7-9	TRBJ2-7	11	NA	few	CASADGGPQYF	TGTGCCAGCGCCGATGGGGGGCCCCAGTACTTC
TRBV27	TRBJ2-5	12	NA	NA	CASISDSYEKYF	TGTGCCAGCATCTCAGACTCCTACGAGAAGTACTTC
TRBV21-1	TRBJ2-7	19	NA	NA	CASSKNHFVEGGRFYEQYF	TGTGCCAGCAGCAAAAACCATTTCGTTGAGGGGGGGCGCTTCTACGAGCAGTACTTC
TRBV5-1	TRBJ1-2	15	NA	NA	CASSATGPGDYGYTF	TGCGCCAGCAGCGCAACAGGGCCGGGGGACTATGGCTACACCTTC
TRBV7-8	TRBJ2-7	17	NA	NA	CASSSRDTQVRSYEQYF	TGTGCCAGCAGCTCCCGGGACACCCAAGTAAGATCCTACGAGCAGTACTTC
TRBV20-1	TRBJ2-7	15	TRBD1	many	CSASHPGQESYEQYF	TGCAGTGCTAGCCATCCGGGACAGGAATCCTACGAGCAGTACTTC
TRBV4-3	TRBJ1-2	15	NA	NA	CASSQDARANYGYTF	TGCGCCAGCAGCCAAGATGCCAGAGCTAACTATGGCTACACCTTC
TRBV9	TRBJ2-3	16	TRBD2	few	CASSVYSGSETDTQYF	TGTGCCAGCAGCGTTTATAGCGGGAGTGAGACAGATACGCAGTATTTT
TRBV7-2	TRBJ2-1	15	TRBD1	few	CASSPNRQGYNEQFF	TGTGCCAGCAGCCCTAACCGACAGGGCTACAATGAGCAGTTCTTC
TRBV6-6	TRBJ1-2	14	NA	few	CASSYHEYNYGYTF	TGTGCCAGCAGTTACCACGAATACAACTATGGCTACACCTTC
TRBV12-3/TRBV12-4	TRBJ2-5	16	NA	NA	CASTTSSGTLQETQYF	TGTGCCAGCACAACTTCTTCCGGGACTCTCCAAGAGACCCAGTACTTC
TRBV18	TRBJ1-2	16	NA	NA	CASSPRRGEQDYGYTF	TGTGCCAGCTCACCACGGCGAGGGGAGCAGGACTATGGCTACACCTTC
TRBV2	TRBJ2-1	13	NA	NA	CASILHSYNEQFF	TGTGCCAGCATCCTCCACTCCTACAATGAGCAGTTCTTC
TRBV20-1	TRBJ2-1	15	TRBD2	NA	CSASLVGGTRGEQFF	TGCAGTGCTAGTTTAGTGGGAGGGACCAGAGGTGAGCAGTTCTTC
TRBV11-2	TRBJ1-4	14	NA	NA	CASRGSGYGEKLFF	TGTGCCAGCAGAGGGTCAGGGTATGGTGAAAAACTGTTTTTT
TRBV5-1	TRBJ2-1	17	TRBD1	few	CASSLGGQGLYYNEQFF	TGCGCCAGCAGCTTGGGCGGACAGGGGCTCTACTACAATGAGCAGTTCTTC
TRBV19	TRBJ2-1	15	NA	few	CASSLSGNPYNEQFF	TGTGCCAGTAGTCTTTCCGGGAATCCCTACAATGAGCAGTTCTTC
TRBV28	TRBJ2-3	15	TRBD1	NA	CASSLGQGFTDTQYF	TGTGCCAGCAGTTTGGGACAGGGGTTCACAGATACGCAGTATTTT
TRBV29-1	TRBJ2-7	13	NA	NA	CSVLYTVTYEQYF	TGCAGCGTCCTGTACACCGTGACCTACGAGCAGTACTTC
TRBV28	TRBJ2-3	16	TRBD1	once	CASRGRGQGGTDTQYF	TGTGCCAGCAGGGGGAGGGGACAGGGGGGCACAGATACGCAGTATTTT
TRBV3-1	TRBJ2-3	16	TRBD2	many	CASSQGTSGRTDTQYF	TGTGCCAGCAGCCAGGGGACTAGCGGGAGGACAGATACGCAGTATTTT
TRBV27	TRBJ1-2	16	NA	NA	CASSFWNERANYGYTF	TGTGCCAGCAGTTTTTGGAATGAGAGGGCTAACTATGGCTACACCTTC
TRBV7-9	TRBJ2-1	14	NA	once	CASSLVEGWNEQFF	TGTGCCAGCAGCTTAGTGGAGGGGTGGAATGAGCAGTTCTTC
TRBV6-5	TRBJ1-1	17	NA	NA	CASSYRSVGGENTEAFF	TGTGCCAGCAGTTACCGATCAGTGGGGGGCGAGAACACTGAAGCTTTCTTT
TRBV20-1	TRBJ2-3	13	NA	NA	CSGVVGSTDTQYF	TGCAGTGGAGTAGTTGGGAGCACAGATACGCAGTATTTT
TRBV6-5	TRBJ1-3	11	NA	few	CATLTGNTIYF	TGTGCCACACTTACAGGAAACACCATATATTTT
TRBV3-1	TRBJ1-2	13	NA	NA	CASSQLGGEGYTF	TGTGCCAGCAGCCAGTTAGGGGGAGAGGGCTACACCTTC
TRBV4-1	TRBJ2-3	15	NA	NA	CASSNPAIYTDTQYF	TGCGCCAGCAGTAACCCAGCAATTTATACAGATACGCAGTATTTT
TRBV12-5	TRBJ2-1	16	TRBD2	NA	CASGLSSGRAWNEQFF	TGTGCTAGTGGTTTGTCCAGCGGGAGGGCTTGGAATGAGCAGTTCTTC
TRBV4-1	TRBJ2-2	18	NA	NA	CASSPQGQGLIDTGELFF	TGCGCCAGCAGCCCCCAGGGGCAGGGGTTGATCGACACCGGGGAGCTGTTTTTT
TRBV20-1	TRBJ2-7	12	NA	NA	CSARLSLNEQYF	TGCAGTGCGCGTCTTAGTCTTAACGAGCAGTACTTC
TRBV9	TRBJ1-6	15	TRBD1	once	CASSERTGSNSPLHF	TGTGCCAGCAGCGAGAGGACAGGGAGCAATTCACCCCTCCACTTT
TRBV11-2	TRBJ1-2	15	TRBD1	few	CASTLRTGPNYGYTF	TGTGCCAGCACCCTTCGGACAGGGCCTAACTATGGCTACACCTTC